This is a list of T cell receptor beta chains from one sample in a study of T cells after yellow fever vaccination. TCRdb re-derived calls from the 5' RACE reads in MiXCR, one entry per CDR3 protein. This sample carries 150,000 to 200,000 distinct CDR3 sequences, approximately 11% of them seen once, and the ten largest clones take just over 35%. This specimen was CD8+ T cells sorted from PBMCs, taken 15 days after the yellow fever booster vaccination. The receptors come from a man younger than 30 who received the YFV17D yellow fever vaccine. Both conserved end residues are part of each CDR3.

v_call: TRBV7-8; cdr3_aa: CASSARSNPYQETQYF
v_call: TRBV6-2/TRBV6-3; cdr3_aa: CASSPLDRLAGATLEQFF
v_call: TRBV10-3; cdr3_aa: CAISESERDFGTQYF
v_call: TRBV7-9; cdr3_aa: CASSLYEKLFF
v_call: TRBV10-3; cdr3_aa: CAISDADSTDTQYF
v_call: TRBV4-2; cdr3_aa: CASSNPGRSMNTEAFF
v_call: TRBV5-1; cdr3_aa: CASSPWRGTDTQYF
v_call: TRBV3-1; cdr3_aa: CASSQAGRRETQYF
v_call: TRBV11-2; cdr3_aa: CASSLGEGGELNQPQHF
v_call: TRBV5-1; cdr3_aa: CASSFIRDEQFF
v_call: TRBV29-1; cdr3_aa: CSVLTQGQLSGNTIYF
v_call: TRBV10-2; cdr3_aa: CASSVSGNYGYTF
v_call: TRBV3-1; cdr3_aa: CASSPLGQGYGYTF
v_call: TRBV7-8; cdr3_aa: CASNPLGGTEAFF
v_call: TRBV27; cdr3_aa: CASSLWGLQETQYF
v_call: TRBV27; cdr3_aa: CASSYSHRDTQYF
v_call: TRBV2; cdr3_aa: CASSEGFDRLRDYGYTF
v_call: TRBV5-1; cdr3_aa: CASSFAGGRYNEQFF
v_call: TRBV7-2; cdr3_aa: CASIPLYGNTIYF
v_call: TRBV7-6; cdr3_aa: CASSSGTVFGSYEQYF
v_call: TRBV30; cdr3_aa: CAWAGASLTDTQYF
v_call: TRBV4-3; cdr3_aa: CASTRDHPNGELFF
v_call: TRBV4-1; cdr3_aa: CASSQEAALFNYEQYF
v_call: TRBV11-2; cdr3_aa: CASQVVAHEQYF
v_call: TRBV15; cdr3_aa: CATSRQPGQEVF
v_call: TRBV9; cdr3_aa: CASSRMLRGIDEQFF
v_call: TRBV27; cdr3_aa: CASRTLGGLTDTQYF
v_call: TRBV6-6; cdr3_aa: CASSYSGRIVDEQYF
v_call: TRBV29-1; cdr3_aa: CSVVDRGYEQYF
v_call: TRBV5-1; cdr3_aa: CASSLWDGSSYEQYF
v_call: TRBV7-2; cdr3_aa: CASSSGLGTEAFF
v_call: TRBV4-1; cdr3_aa: CASSRMGAEPEQYF
v_call: TRBV7-9; cdr3_aa: CASSPLTGDGGEQYF
v_call: TRBV12-3/TRBV12-4; cdr3_aa: CASSFNSFQGAGNSPLHF
v_call: TRBV9; cdr3_aa: CASSGGTGYQFSTDTQYF
v_call: TRBV4-1; cdr3_aa: CASSHPDSSYEQYF
v_call: TRBV27; cdr3_aa: CASIRYRGQGDEQFF
v_call: TRBV20-1; cdr3_aa: CSGRVQGRGTDTQYF
v_call: TRBV4-1; cdr3_aa: CASSQESGRDTQYF
v_call: TRBV5-1; cdr3_aa: CASSSRDRVIADTQYF
v_call: TRBV4-1; cdr3_aa: CASSQGTYQENEQFF
v_call: TRBV27; cdr3_aa: CASSLGEATNEKLFF
v_call: TRBV5-6; cdr3_aa: CASSFGPGTEGPYEQYF
v_call: TRBV7-3; cdr3_aa: CASSQAQSDTGELFF
v_call: TRBV29-1; cdr3_aa: CSVTSGGVQETQYF